Listed below are T cell receptor beta chains from one sample, sequenced in a study of blood T cell repertoires in COVID-19. Some clones are missing from TCRdb's copy, which holds only in-frame ones; the method was immunoSEQ multiplex PCR. The profile shows approximately 150,000 clones, approximately 84% of them singletons. Source material: PBMCs or T cells enriched from blood (not recorded which). The receptor source for this set is a woman in her fifties or sixties with acute COVID-19. The CDR3 runs from the conserved cysteine through the conserved F or W. A D gene is named only where the DNA matches it firmly. Size tells how often a clone was seen (once, few, many) or the class of an expanded clone, and some rows leave it out.

j_call | d_call | clone_size | v_call | cdr3_aa | cdr3_nt
TRBJ2-3 | TRBD1 | . | TRBV7-2 | CASSLERQGAPDTQYF | TGTGCCAGCAGCTTAGAGAGGCAGGGGGCTCCAGATACGCAGTATTTT
TRBJ2-2 | TRBD1 | . | TRBV2 | CASRQGAVSGELFF | TGTGCCAGCAGACAGGGGGCGGTTTCAGGGGAGCTGTTTTTT
TRBJ2-2 | . | once | TRBV5-6 | CASTKEDLLTGELFF | TGTGCCAGCACCAAGGAGGATCTACTCACCGGGGAGCTGTTTTTT
TRBJ2-1 | . | . | TRBV12-5 | CASGGERVTYNEQFF | TGTGCTAGTGGTGGGGAGAGGGTTACCTACAATGAGCAGTTCTTC
TRBJ1-4 | . | once | TRBV25-1 | CASSALTGTNEKLFF | TGTGCCAGCAGTGCCCTCACAGGGACTAATGAAAAACTGTTTTTT
TRBJ1-3 | TRBD1 | . | TRBV19 | CASSNYRGRGNTIYF | TGTGCCAGTAGTAATTACAGGGGACGTGGAAACACCATATATTTT
TRBJ2-3 | . | . | TRBV7-9 | CASSVSRGLRADTQYF | TGTGCCAGCAGCGTATCCAGGGGTCTCCGGGCAGATACGCAGTATTTT
TRBJ2-3 | TRBD2 | . | TRBV2 | CASSPGLADSTDTQYF | TGTGCCAGCAGCCCGGGACTAGCGGACAGCACAGATACGCAGTATTTT
TRBJ1-2 | . | . | TRBV6-5 | CASRRGGDTNYGYTF | TGTGCCAGCAGACGGGGGGGAGACACTAACTATGGCTACACCTTC
TRBJ1-6 | TRBD1 | few | TRBV9 | CASSFTGTENSPLHF | TGTGCCAGCAGCTTCACCGGGACAGAGAATTCACCCCTCCACTTT
TRBJ2-1 | TRBD1 | . | TRBV3-1/TRBV3-2 | CASSRDRASEQFF | TGTGCCAGCAGCCGGGACAGGGCTAGTGAGCAGTTCTTC
TRBJ2-2 | TRBD1 | . | TRBV7-9 | CASSQGDRGATGELFF | TGTGCCAGCAGCCAAGGAGACAGGGGGGCCACCGGGGAGCTGTTTTTT
TRBJ2-3 | TRBD2 | . | TRBV24-1 | CATSATSEGTDTQYF | TGTGCCACCAGTGCGACTAGCGAAGGGACAGATACGCAGTATTTT
TRBJ2-5 | TRBD1 | . | TRBV2 | CASSDGTGTQETQYF | TGTGCCAGCAGTGATGGGACAGGGACCCAAGAGACCCAGTACTTC
TRBJ1-6 | TRBD1 | . | TRBV4-1 | CASSQDPGQGTSYNSPLHF | TGCGCCAGCAGCCAAGACCCGGGACAGGGCACCTCCTATAATTCACCCCTCCACTTT
TRBJ2-3 | . | . | TRBV29-1 | CSASSHRRGTQYF | TGCAGCGCTTCCTCCCACCGGCGGGGTACGCAGTATTTT
TRBJ2-7 | TRBD2 | . | TRBV10-2 | CASMVTSASYEQYF | TGCGCCAGCATGGTAACTAGCGCCTCCTACGAGCAGTACTTC
TRBJ2-7 | TRBD2 | once | TRBV19 | CASGAGEGYEQYF | TGTGCCAGTGGAGCGGGAGAAGGTTACGAGCAGTACTTC
TRBJ2-2 | TRBD1 | . | TRBV13 | CASSPGGWNTGELFF | TGTGCCAGCAGCCCAGGGGGCTGGAACACCGGGGAGCTGTTTTTT
TRBJ2-3 | TRBD1 | . | TRBV14 | CASSLGQKITDTQYF | TGTGCCAGCAGCTTGGGACAGAAAATCACAGATACGCAGTATTTT
TRBJ2-7 | . | . | TRBV12-3/TRBV12-4 | CASSLGRAYEQYF | TGTGCCAGCAGTCTTGGGCGAGCCTACGAGCAGTACTTC
TRBJ2-7 | TRBD2 | once | TRBV11-2 | CASSLQSGTSDYEQYF | TGTGCCAGCAGCTTACAATCCGGGACTAGTGACTACGAGCAGTACTTC
TRBJ2-7 | . | . | TRBV3-1/TRBV3-2 | CASSPSSGEQYF | TGTGCCAGCAGCCCCTCGAGTGGTGAGCAGTACTTC
TRBJ1-2 | TRBD1 | . | TRBV4-1 | CASSQEQGANYGYTF | TGCGCCAGCAGCCAAGAACAGGGGGCTAACTATGGCTACACCTTC
TRBJ1-5 | TRBD1 | . | TRBV19 | CASRKGARNQPQHF | TGTGCCAGTAGAAAGGGGGCTCGCAATCAGCCCCAGCATTTT
TRBJ2-3 | TRBD1 | once | TRBV10-3 | CAISPGTGADTQYF | TGTGCCATCAGCCCCGGGACAGGGGCGGATACGCAGTATTTT
TRBJ2-1 | . | few | TRBV4-2 | CASSHPNSYQEQFF | TGTGCCAGCAGCCACCCGAATTCCTATCAAGAGCAGTTCTTC
TRBJ1-6 | . | . | TRBV1 | CTSSPRQGAWSPLHF | TGCACCAGCTCCCCGAGACAGGGGGCTTGGTCACCCCTCCACTTT
TRBJ2-7 | . | once | TRBV27 | CASSFDRGTGEQYF | TGTGCCAGCAGTTTCGATCGGGGGACGGGGGAGCAGTACTTC
TRBJ1-3 | TRBD1 | . | TRBV9 | CASSRQGTGNTIYF | TGTGCCAGCAGTCGACAGGGGACAGGAAACACCATATATTTT
TRBJ2-5 | . | . | TRBV5-1 | CASSLGQDWLETQYF | TGCGCCAGCAGCTTGGGACAGGATTGGTTGGAGACCCAGTACTTC
TRBJ2-3 | TRBD2 | few | TRBV19 | CASMGGYTDTQYF | TGTGCCAGTATGGGAGGGTACACAGATACGCAGTATTTT
TRBJ1-2 | TRBD1 | . | TRBV30 | CAWSSQGARGYTF | TGTGCCTGGAGTTCACAGGGGGCGCGTGGCTACACCTTC
TRBJ2-1 | . | few | TRBV11-2 | CASSLAASQNNEQFF | TGTGCCAGCAGCTTAGCGGCTAGCCAAAACAATGAGCAGTTCTTC
TRBJ1-1 | TRBD1 | . | TRBV30 | CAWDRGQYTEAFF | TGTGCCTGGGACAGGGGGCAGTACACTGAAGCTTTCTTT